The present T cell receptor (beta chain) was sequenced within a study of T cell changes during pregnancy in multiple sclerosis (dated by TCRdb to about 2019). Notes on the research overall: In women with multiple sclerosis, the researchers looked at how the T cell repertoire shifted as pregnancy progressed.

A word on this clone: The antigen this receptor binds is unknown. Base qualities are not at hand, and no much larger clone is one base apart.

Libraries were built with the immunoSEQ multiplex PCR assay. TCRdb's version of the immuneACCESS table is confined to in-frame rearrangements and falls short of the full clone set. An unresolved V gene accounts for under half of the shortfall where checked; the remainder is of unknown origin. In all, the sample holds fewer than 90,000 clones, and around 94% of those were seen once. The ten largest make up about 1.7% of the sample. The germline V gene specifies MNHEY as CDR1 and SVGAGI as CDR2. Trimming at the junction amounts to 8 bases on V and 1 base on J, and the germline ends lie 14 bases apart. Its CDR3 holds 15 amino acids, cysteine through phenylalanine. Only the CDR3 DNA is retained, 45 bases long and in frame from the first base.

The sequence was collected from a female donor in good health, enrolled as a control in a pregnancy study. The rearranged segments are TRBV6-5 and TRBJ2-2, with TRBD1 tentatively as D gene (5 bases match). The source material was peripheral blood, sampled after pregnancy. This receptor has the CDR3 CASARRVLNTGELFF. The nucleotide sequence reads TGTGCCAGCGCGCGCAGGGTGTTGAACACCGGGGAGCTGTTTTTT.